The 7 T cell receptor beta chains below were found in one sample sequenced in a study of CD4 T cells in relation to SARS-CoV-2 and coronaviruses. The repertoire was sequenced with immunoSEQ multiplex PCR; TCRdb's copy has only in-frame clones and lacks some. The sample has under 30,000 clones; more than 75% are singletons. Unexposed donor CD4+ T cells date from about 2011-2018, before the COVID-19 pandemic. After approximately 10 days of culture, CD4+ T cells were isolated. What these receptors recognize is not known. Material for sequencing was CD4+ T cells from PBMCs, cultured in vitro. Receptors originate from a human donor in good health.

The CDR3 reads CASPSSGSLGSTDTQYF. CDR3 bases: TGTGCCAGCCCTTCCAGCGGGAGTTTGGGTAGCACAGATACGCAGTATTTT. This chain joins TRBV7-9 and TRBJ2-3; 8 bases are a match to TRBD2. The CDR3 runs 17 residues. In germline, CDR1 is SEHNR, CDR2 FQNEAQ (reference sequence). With 8 bases clipped from V and 0 bases from J, the junction kept 13 bases outside the gene matches.

The V call is TRBV25-1, the J call TRBJ2-7, with D perhaps matching TRBD1 (5 bases). The CDR3 sequence is 15 residues long. Looked up from germline, CDR1 is MGHDK and CDR2 is SYGVNS. V was pared by 1 base and J by 1 base, with 11 bases between. CDR3 sequence: CASSESRGISYEQYF. CDR3 bases: TGTGCCAGCAGTGAATCAAGGGGAATATCCTACGAGCAGTACTTC.

J is TRBJ1-6 and V is TRBV5-1; 7 bases are shared with TRBD1. From germline, CDR1 is SGHRS and CDR2 YFSETQ. V lost 2 bases, J lost 7 bases, and 3 bases stayed unmatched. There are 14 residues in the CDR3. The CDR3 loop reads CASSFGTANSPLHF. The CDR3, as DNA: TGCGCCAGCAGCTTTGGGACAGCGAATTCACCCCTCCACTTT.

The genes are TRBV6-6 and TRBJ2-1; perhaps TRBD2 as D (7 bases). V was shortened by 7 bases and J by 2 bases, with 18 bases between the two germline ends. The CDR3 covers 16 residues. CDR1 is MNHNY and CDR2 is SVGAGI in the germline V gene (reference sequence). The CDR3 DNA reads as TGTGCCAGCACCATACCGCGGGGGCCCACCTACAATGAGCAGTTCTTC. This encodes CASTIPRGPTYNEQFF.

The chain recombines TRBV4-1 with TRBJ2-3, with unresolved D. Per germline, CDR1 MGHRA and CDR2 YSYEKL. The length of the CDR3 is 15 residues. The V end was cut by 5 bases, the J end by 1 base, with 13 bases between. In nucleotides, the CDR3 is TGCGCCAGCAGCACAAGAACCGACGGCACAGATACGCAGTATTTT. This gives the protein CASSTRTDGTDTQYF.

DNA for the CDR3: TGTGCCAGTAGTATTGTGTGGACTGACCTCACCGGGGAGCTGTTTTTT. It yields the protein CASSIVWTDLTGELFF. This chain connects TRBV19 to TRBJ2-2, with D tentatively TRBD2 (5 bases). V lost 3 bases and J 4 bases, leaving 15 bases between the germline ends. The germline V gene encodes CDR1 LNHDA and CDR2 SQIVND (reference sequence). The CDR3 is 16 residues long.

This sequence joins TRBV9 and TRBJ2-6; D remains unclear. Germline lookup yields CDR1 SGDLS and CDR2 YYNGEE. Trimming took 6 bases from V and 0 from J, leaving 13 bases between them. The CDR3 contains 16 residues. The CDR3, as DNA: TGTGCCAGCAACGGCCCTATCCTCTCTGGGGCCAACGTCCTGACTTTC. Protein: CASNGPILSGANVLTF.